These 18 T cell receptor beta chains were all obtained from the same sample, sequenced in a study of blood T cell repertoires in COVID-19. Sequenced by immunoSEQ multiplex PCR; TCRdb stores in-frame clones only, minus some. In the table there are 380,000 or so clones, roughly 90% of which are singletons. Sequences were obtained from PBMCs or T cells enriched from blood (not recorded which). These receptors were collected from a woman under 40 with acute COVID-19.

Of note for this clone: Other DNA sequences within the sample encode an identical CDR3. The rearrangement links TRBV5-6 to TRBJ1-5, with unresolved D. Germline CDR1 and CDR2: SGHDT and YYEEEE. The ends were cut back, 1 base at V and 4 bases at J, with 6 bases in the middle. CDR3 length equals 13 residues. The CDR3 protein is CASSLSGNQPQHF. As DNA, the CDR3 is TGTGCCAGCAGCTTGTCCGGGAATCAGCCCCAGCATTTT.

The chain recombines TRBV29-1 with TRBJ1-2; TRBD1 agrees at 9 bases. This CDR3 has 14 residues. CDR1 SQVTM and CDR2 ANQGSEA come from the germline V gene. V shed 1 base, J shed 2 bases, and the junction held 2 bases outside the gene matches. CDR3 nucleotide sequence: TGCAGCGTTGAAGGGGACAGGGACAACTATGGCTACACCTTC. Its protein is CSVEGDRDNYGYTF.

The chain couples TRBV7-8 to TRBJ1-6; D ambiguous. Trimming took off 1 base at V and 8 bases at J, with 9 bases between the two ends. Germline CDR1 and CDR2: SGHVS and FQNEAQ. CDR3 length: 14 residues. CDR3 sequence reads: CASSLEGGYSPLHF. CDR3 nucleotide sequence: TGTGCCAGCAGCTTAGAGGGCGGGTATTCACCCCTCCACTTT.

This clone was seen a handful of times. This rearrangement joins TRBV3-1 (or the pseudogene TRBV3-2) to TRBJ2-7, with D tentatively TRBD1 (6 bases). Germline V gene lookup returns CDR1 LGHDT and CDR2 YNNKEL (reference sequence). There are 16 residues in the CDR3. V was clipped by 3 bases and J by 3 bases, with 18 bases between them. CDR3 coding DNA: TGTGCCAGCAGCCATGGACCCGGGACACTGGGCTACGAGCAGTACTTC. Residues: CASSHGPGTLGYEQYF.

The CDR3 nucleotides are TGTGCCAGCAGACCGGGACAGGGGCCCAATCAGCCCCAGCATTTT. Protein sequence: CASRPGQGPNQPQHF. The chain joins TRBV6-5 to TRBJ1-5, with 10 positions matching TRBD1. The CDR3 runs 15 residues. Per the germline V gene, CDR1 is MNHEY and CDR2 is SVGAGI. The ends lost 6 bases at V and 3 bases at J; junction bases unmatched: 5.

The table lists this clone with a few counts. This chain connects TRBV11-2 to TRBJ1-6, with TRBD1 matching over 7 bases. Losses at the gene ends were 0 bases for V and 7 bases for J; bases not matched to a gene: 9. Germline assignment: CDR1 SGHAT and CDR2 FQNNGV. This CDR3 spans 17 amino acids. The DNA for the CDR3 is TGTGCCAGCAGCTTAGACCATTACGGGACAGACAATTCACCCCTCCACTTT. It is translated as CASSLDHYGTDNSPLHF.

J is TRBJ2-7 and V is TRBV25-1; D unresolved. Germline V gives CDR1 MGHDK, CDR2 SYGVNS. The CDR3 has 12 residues. V was cut by 6 bases and J by 3 bases, with 9 bases left in between. The CDR3: CASRVGLYEQYF. The DNA for the CDR3 is TGTGCCAGCAGAGTCGGTCTCTACGAGCAGTACTTC.

V is TRBV5-1 and J is TRBJ1-1; D is possibly TRBD1 (5 bases). V dropped 2 bases and J dropped 3 bases, with 8 bases sitting between them. Germline CDR1 reads SGHRS; CDR2 reads YFSETQ. The CDR3 runs 13 residues. The CDR3 loop is CASSLTGDTEAFF. CDR3 DNA: TGCGCCAGCAGCTTAACAGGTGACACTGAAGCTTTCTTT.

The V gene is TRBV19, the J gene TRBJ2-7, with 8 bases that match TRBD1. Germline assignment: CDR1 LNHDA and CDR2 SQIVND (reference sequence). The CDR3 totals 15 residues. After removal of 5 bases from V and 6 bases from J, the junction contained 12 bases not matched to a gene. The CDR3 protein is CASSSFTGQEAEQYF. The CDR3 DNA sequence: TGTGCCAGTAGTTCTTTCACGGGACAGGAGGCCGAGCAGTACTTC.

The genes are TRBV5-1 and TRBJ2-2; 9 bases align to TRBD2. CDR3 length: 15 amino acids. Germline values: CDR1 SGHRS, CDR2 YFSETQ. V shed 4 bases, J shed 6 bases, and the junction held 7 bases outside the gene matches. The CDR3 here is CASSPDSGGAGELFF. The DNA of the CDR3 is TGCGCCAGCAGCCCTGATAGCGGGGGTGCCGGGGAGCTGTTTTTT.

About this clone itself: The same CDR3 also results from other DNA sequences found in this sample. J is TRBJ1-4 and V is TRBV5-6; the D is unclear. The ends were cut back, 2 bases at V and 0 bases at J, with 8 bases in the middle. The CDR3 is 15 residues long. CDR1 is SGHDT and CDR2 is YYEEEE in the germline V gene. CDR3 protein: CASSFEGATNEKLFF. The CDR3 region has the DNA TGTGCCAGCAGCTTCGAGGGAGCAACTAATGAAAAACTGTTTTTT.

Details on this clone: This specimen includes other DNA sequences encoding the same CDR3. The gene calls are TRBV5-1 and TRBJ2-1; weak D call: TRBD2 (6 bases). CDR3 length: 14 residues. The germline V gene has CDR1 SGHRS and CDR2 YFSETQ. Trimming cost V 0 bases and J 4 bases, with 8 bases left between them. CDR3 residues: CASSLGGGYNEQFF. The CDR3 DNA sequence: TGCGCCAGCAGCTTGGGGGGAGGTTACAATGAGCAGTTCTTC.

The chain links TRBV10-2 to TRBJ1-6; maybe TRBD1 (5 bases). This CDR3 is 17 amino acids long. Per germline, CDR1 WSHSY and CDR2 SAAADI. The germline V and J ends were trimmed by 0 bases and 0 bases, with 9 bases remaining between them. CDR3 nucleotides: TGCGCCAGCAGTGAGTCAGGGGAAAGCTCCTATAATTCACCCCTCCACTTT. Its protein is CASSESGESSYNSPLHF.

The chain has TRBV5-1 and TRBJ2-7, with D tentatively TRBD1 (5 bases). Germline V gene sequence: CDR1 SGHRS, CDR2 YFSETQ. With 0 bases removed from V and 5 bases from J, the gap between germline ends came to 15 bases. The CDR3 runs to 15 residues. CDR3 DNA sequence: TGCGCCAGCAGCTTGGGACAGACCCCCGCCCACGAGCAGTACTTC. It specifies CASSLGQTPAHEQYF.

This rearrangement joins TRBV14 to TRBJ1-3, with TRBD1 identical over 7 bases. The CDR3 runs 13 residues. Germline V CDR1 and CDR2: SGHDN, FVKESK. With 8 bases clipped from V and 3 bases from J, the junction kept 4 bases outside the gene matches. CDR3 sequence (DNA): TGTGCCAGCTCTGGGACAGTTGGAAACACCATATATTTT. Its protein is CASSGTVGNTIYF.

The J gene is TRBJ2-1, the V gene TRBV28; a weak D match, TRBD2 (6 bases). The length of the CDR3 is 14 residues. Per the germline V gene, CDR1 is MDHEN and CDR2 is SYDVKM. Trimming stripped 4 bases from V and 5 bases from J, with 12 bases between. The CDR3 nucleotides are TGTGCCAGCAGTTCAGGTGGGGGGAACAATGAGCAGTTCTTC. Residues: CASSSGGGNNEQFF.

The chain uses TRBV6-1 and TRBJ1-1; possibly TRBD1 for D (5 bases). The V end was cut by 2 bases, the J end by 4 bases, with 8 bases between. CDR1 MNHNS and CDR2 SASEGT come from the germline V gene. CDR3 length equals 13 residues. The CDR3 nucleotides are TGTGCCAGCAGTGAACGGGGGTTCACTGAAGCTTTCTTT. This gives the protein CASSERGFTEAFF.

The gene calls are TRBV4-1 and TRBJ2-5, with D tentatively TRBD1 (5 bases). V lost 6 bases to trimming and J lost 2 bases, with 13 bases between them. In germline, CDR1 is MGHRA, CDR2 YSYEKL. The CDR3 is 14 amino acids. The CDR3 here is CASSAETVQETQYF. As DNA, the CDR3 is TGCGCCAGCAGTGCAGAGACAGTACAAGAGACCCAGTACTTC.